Detailed here is one T cell receptor beta chain. The antigen is not known. The data belong to a study of PD-1 blockade in classical Hodgkin lymphoma. Sequencing was performed with immunoSEQ multiplex PCR; in TCRdb, only in-frame clones are kept and a portion is missing. The top ten clones hold approximately 44% of a sample with more than 900 clones, almost 70% of them seen once. General observations from the study: Healthy donors were reported to have higher baseline TCR diversity than newly diagnosed patients. Causes of the repertoire differences remain undefined, possibly disease activity or prior therapy. Partial responders and progressors had significantly lower baseline TCR diversity.

All the patients suffered relapse after autologous stem cell transplantation, and brentuximab vedotin exposure differed. It was by magnetic negative selection that CD8+ T cells were isolated from thawed PBMCs. CDR3 length: 13 residues. CDR1 and CDR2 from the germline V gene are MDHEN and SYDVKM. V gave up 3 bases and J gave up 5 bases, with 10 bases separating them. The source was CD8+ T cells from blood, collected at baseline. The rearrangement links TRBV28 to TRBJ1-1; no definite D call. This TCR derives from a human donor with classical Hodgkin lymphoma. CDR3 in amino acids: CASSFLGQTEAFF. For the CDR3, the DNA is TGTGCCAGCAGTTTTCTTGGGCAGACTGAAGCTTTCTTT.